Listed below are T cell receptor beta chains from one sample, sequenced in a study of cytomegalovirus exposure and HLA in healthy donors. Profiled with immunoSEQ multiplex PCR; TCRdb holds only in-frame clones, not every one. This table has about 160,000 clones, 60% to 80% appearing once. Sequenced sample: PBMCs. All receptors come from a man aged 25-45 years in good health and CMV-seropositive. Both conserved end residues are part of each CDR3. Each record gives: CDR3 DNA, CDR3 protein, D gene, V gene, clone size, J gene. D genes are given only for firm matches. Some rows mark clone size as missing; the rest say once, few, many or name a class of expanded clone.

DNA: TGTGCCAGCCCCGCCCTTGGAGGGGTAGCAGATACGCAGTATTTT
CDR3: CASPALGGVADTQYF
D: .
V: TRBV5-4
size: once
J: TRBJ2-3

DNA: TGCAGCGTTGGAGGGACAGGCAATCAGCCCCAGCATTTT
CDR3: CSVGGTGNQPQHF
D: TRBD1
V: TRBV29-1
size: .
J: TRBJ1-5

DNA: TGCAGCGTTGTGAGGGGGGGTGGCAAGACCTACAATGAGCAGTTCTTC
CDR3: CSVVRGGGKTYNEQFF
D: .
V: TRBV29-1
size: once
J: TRBJ2-1

DNA: TGTGCCAGCAGTTACGAACGCGCTAACTATGGCTACACCTTC
CDR3: CASSYERANYGYTF
D: .
V: TRBV6-6
size: .
J: TRBJ1-2

DNA: TGCGCCAGCAGCTTGGCAGGCAGCGGCTACGAGCAGTACTTC
CDR3: CASSLAGSGYEQYF
D: .
V: TRBV5-1
size: .
J: TRBJ2-7

DNA: TGCGCCAGCAGCCTATTACCTCTTGAGCGGGGGGGCACAGATACGCAGTATTTT
CDR3: CASSLLPLERGGTDTQYF
D: TRBD2
V: TRBV5-1
size: .
J: TRBJ2-3

DNA: TGCGCCAGCAGCCAAGAAGGTTCTAGCGGGGGGGCTAATGAGCAGTTCTTC
CDR3: CASSQEGSSGGANEQFF
D: TRBD2
V: TRBV4-1
size: few
J: TRBJ2-1

DNA: TGTGCCAGCAGCTTCGGACAGAGGACCTATGGCTACACCTTC
CDR3: CASSFGQRTYGYTF
D: .
V: TRBV5-6
size: .
J: TRBJ1-2

DNA: TGTGCCTGGAGTCGGGGCCAAGAGACCCAGTACTTC
CDR3: CAWSRGQETQYF
D: .
V: TRBV30
size: .
J: TRBJ2-5

DNA: TGTGCCAGCAGTGAGGGGCCCTTCCCCGCTAGCACCTTC
CDR3: CASSEGPFPASTF
D: .
V: TRBV6-1
size: once
J: TRBJ1-2

DNA: TGCGCCAGCAGCCAAAACAGCCGTGAAGCTTTCTTT
CDR3: CASSQNSREAFF
D: .
V: TRBV4-1
size: .
J: TRBJ1-1

DNA: TGTGCCAGCAGCTTGGACAGGGGGACAGATACGCAGTATTTT
CDR3: CASSLDRGTDTQYF
D: TRBD1
V: TRBV5-5
size: few
J: TRBJ2-3

DNA: TGCGCCAGCAGCTTGGGGCAACGGGAGGGTTCACCCCTCCACTTT
CDR3: CASSLGQREGSPLHF
D: .
V: TRBV5-1
size: .
J: TRBJ1-6

DNA: TGTGCCTGGAATTTGCGGGGGGGCACCGGGGAGCTGTTTTTT
CDR3: CAWNLRGGTGELFF
D: TRBD2
V: TRBV30
size: .
J: TRBJ2-2

DNA: TGTGCCAGCAGCACAGGGACCACTGAAGCTTTCTTT
CDR3: CASSTGTTEAFF
D: .
V: TRBV28
size: .
J: TRBJ1-1

DNA: TGTGCCAGCAGTTTATCCGGGGGGATCACAGATACGCAGTATTTT
CDR3: CASSLSGGITDTQYF
D: TRBD2
V: TRBV28
size: .
J: TRBJ2-3

DNA: TGTGCCTGGAAGGCTAGCGGAAATGAGCAGTTCTTC
CDR3: CAWKASGNEQFF
D: TRBD2
V: TRBV30
size: once
J: TRBJ2-1

DNA: TGTGCCAGCGCCGGGACAGAAAATGAAAAACTGTTTTTT
CDR3: CASAGTENEKLFF
D: TRBD1
V: TRBV27
size: once
J: TRBJ1-4